What follows are 9 T cell receptor beta chains derived from one specimen sequenced in a study of shared clonotypes between healthy human individuals. Sequencing used immunoSEQ multiplex PCR; TCRdb keeps in-frame clones, though not all of them. The table includes millions of clones, roughly 96% detected once. Sequencing was done on a sample of naive CD4+ T cells sorted from blood. The subset is: CD45RA+ positively selected. All receptors come from a man between 18 and 29 years old in good health.

The chain combines TRBV11-3 with TRBJ2-7; the D call may be TRBD1 or TRBD2 (5 bases each). V lost 9 bases and J lost 0, with 18 bases in between. CDR1 is SGHNT and CDR2 is YENEEA in the germline V gene. This CDR3 spans 15 amino acids. Here the CDR3 reads CARGTRGSFSYEQYF. CDR3 DNA: TGTGCCAGAGGGACCAGAGGTAGTTTCTCCTACGAGCAGTACTTC.

Remarks on this clone: The identical CDR3 is also encoded by other nucleotide sequences in the sample. The V gene is TRBV10-3, the J gene TRBJ1-4; unclear D gene. CDR1 and CDR2 (germline): ENHRY, SYGVKD. This CDR3 has 15 amino acids. V lost 0 bases, J lost 5 bases, and 10 bases lay in between. CDR3 protein: CAISESGGSNEKLFF. CDR3 DNA: TGTGCCATCAGTGAGTCGGGAGGGTCCAATGAAAAACTGTTTTTT.

The V call is TRBV28, the J call TRBJ1-2; a weak D match, TRBD1 (5 bases). CDR3 length: 14 amino acids. Trimming pared 2 bases from V and 8 bases from J, leaving 15 bases between. The germline V gene encodes CDR1 MDHEN and CDR2 SYDVKM. DNA for the CDR3: TGTGCCAGCAGTTTACTTCTGGGGCAGGAAGGCTACACCTTC. It yields the protein CASSLLLGQEGYTF.

The V gene is TRBV7-9, the J gene TRBJ1-2; D is uncertain. Germline CDR1 and CDR2: SEHNR and FQNEAQ (reference sequence). V was pared by 5 bases and J by 2 bases, with 15 bases between. There are 15 residues in the CDR3. The CDR3 region has the DNA TGTGCCAGCAGCCGGGTCCAACCCCTGAACTATGGCTACACCTTC. This encodes CASSRVQPLNYGYTF.

V usage is TRBV7-9 and J usage is TRBJ2-5; D gene uncertain. The CDR3 length is 12 residues. Trimming shortened V by 5 bases and J by 4 bases, and 8 bases separated the two germline ends. Per the germline V gene, CDR1 is SEHNR and CDR2 is FQNEAQ (reference sequence). The CDR3: CASSGPGETQYF. The CDR3, as DNA: TGTGCCAGCAGCGGGCCAGGAGAGACCCAGTACTTC.

The rearrangement links TRBV5-1 to TRBJ2-3, with 9 bases identical to TRBD2. The CDR3 loop spans 14 amino acids. Per germline, CDR1 SGHRS and CDR2 YFSETQ. V was pared by 7 bases and J by 5 bases, with 8 bases of the junction left unmatched. This CDR3 is CASGDSGSVDTQYF. The CDR3 DNA reads as TGCGCCAGCGGGGATAGCGGGAGTGTAGATACGCAGTATTTT.

This chain connects TRBV5-1 to TRBJ1-1, with 7 bases that match TRBD1. The CDR3 covers 15 residues. CDR1 and CDR2 (germline): SGHRS, YFSETQ. V trimming: 5 bases; J trimming: 1 base; junction bases outside the gene matches: 8. This chain's CDR3 is CASRTEGQANTEAFF. The CDR3 region has the DNA TGCGCCAGCAGGACAGAAGGACAGGCGAACACTGAAGCTTTCTTT.

The chain has TRBV10-3 and TRBJ2-7; maybe TRBD2 (7 bases). Germline CDR1 reads ENHRY; CDR2 reads SYGVKD. The CDR3 has 14 residues. The V end lost 5 bases, the J end lost 0 bases, and 11 bases lay between the germline ends. As DNA, the CDR3 is TGTGCCATCAGTAAGGGGGGGACCTCCTACGAGCAGTACTTC. This encodes CAISKGGTSYEQYF.

This clone was counted a single time. The chain uses TRBV21-1 and TRBJ2-7; the table names TRBD1, a call not compared with the DNA. TRBV21-1 corresponds to a pseudogene. This CDR3 spans 16 amino acids. CDR3 protein: CAIYTGSTAPNYEQYF. Written as DNA, the CDR3 is TGTGCCATATATACAGGGTCCACCGCACCAAACTACGAGCAGTACTTC.